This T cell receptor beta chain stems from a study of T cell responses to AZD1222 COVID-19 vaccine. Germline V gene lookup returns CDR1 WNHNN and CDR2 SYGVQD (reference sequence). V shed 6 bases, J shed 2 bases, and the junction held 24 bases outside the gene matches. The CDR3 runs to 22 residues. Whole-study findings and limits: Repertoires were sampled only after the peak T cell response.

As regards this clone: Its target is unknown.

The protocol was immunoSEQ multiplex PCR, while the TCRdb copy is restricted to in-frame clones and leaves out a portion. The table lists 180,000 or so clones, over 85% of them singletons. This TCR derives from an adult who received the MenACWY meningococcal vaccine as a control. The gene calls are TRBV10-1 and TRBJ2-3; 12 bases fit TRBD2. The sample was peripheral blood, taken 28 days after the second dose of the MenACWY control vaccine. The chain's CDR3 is CASSPAAGQGLAGDQPTDTQYF. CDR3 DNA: TGCGCCAGCAGCCCAGCGGCCGGACAGGGACTAGCGGGTGATCAACCCACAGATACGCAGTATTTT.